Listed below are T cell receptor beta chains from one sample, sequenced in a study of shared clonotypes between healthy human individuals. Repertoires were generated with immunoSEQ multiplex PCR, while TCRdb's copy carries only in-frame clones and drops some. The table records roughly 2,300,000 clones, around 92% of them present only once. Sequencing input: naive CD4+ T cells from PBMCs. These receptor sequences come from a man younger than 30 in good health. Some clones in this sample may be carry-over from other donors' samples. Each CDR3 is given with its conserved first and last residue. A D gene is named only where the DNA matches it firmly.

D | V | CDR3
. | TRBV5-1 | CASSLPTGFTSYEQYF
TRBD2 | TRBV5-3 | CARSGAGTSDPRPYNEQFF
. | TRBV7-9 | CASSLWLPPRVSGNTIYF
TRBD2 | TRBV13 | CASSRLAGVKEQYF
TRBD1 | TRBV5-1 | CASSAGTGDYGYTF
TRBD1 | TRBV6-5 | CASSYAYRGPETQYF
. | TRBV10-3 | CAISVLTGTDNEQFF
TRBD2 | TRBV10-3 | CATSGTSGRAGYEQYF
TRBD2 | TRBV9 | CASSMPRAGGLYNEQFF
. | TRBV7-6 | CASSFGGAPYEQYF
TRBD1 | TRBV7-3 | CASSLSPSPGQDEAFF
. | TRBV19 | CASSPGTPTEAFF
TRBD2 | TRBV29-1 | CSVTGTSGSYEQYF
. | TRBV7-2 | CASRPGGTNTEAFF
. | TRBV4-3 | CASSQDLRDSNTEAFF
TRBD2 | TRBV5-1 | CASSLAGSGSYNEQFF
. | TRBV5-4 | CASSLGGGQPQHF
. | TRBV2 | CASKGGVEPQHF
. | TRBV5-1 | CASSSRGASTGELFF
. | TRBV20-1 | CSARAGTGQFF
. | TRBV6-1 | CASKDWDPDSYEQYF
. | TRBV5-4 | CASSLGQVRESGEQFF
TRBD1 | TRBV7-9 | CASSPGQGDTEAFF
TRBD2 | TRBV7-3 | CASSSGTSGYNEQFF
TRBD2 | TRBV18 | CASSGQTSGRAYNEQFF